Listed below are T cell receptor beta chains from one sample, sequenced in a study of shared clonotypes between healthy human individuals. Sequencing used immunoSEQ multiplex PCR; TCRdb keeps in-frame clones, though not all of them. The sample includes roughly 1 million clones, around 78% seen only once; the top ten take about 0.52%. The sequenced sample was memory CD4+ T cells from PBMCs. These receptors were obtained from a man aged 18 to 29 in good health. Some clones in this sample may be carry-over from other donors' samples. The CDR3 runs from the conserved cysteine through the conserved F or W. Each record gives: V gene, clone size, D gene, J gene, CDR3 protein, CDR3 DNA. D genes are given only for firm matches. Some rows have no size entry. The others give once, few or many, or a class for an expanded clone.

>TRBV10-3|-|-|TRBJ2-5
CAISDNGYGSQETQYF
TGTGCCATCAGTGACAATGGTTATGGATCCCAAGAGACCCAGTACTTC
>TRBV5-1|-|-|TRBJ2-5
CASSLAGQGETQYF
TGCGCCAGCAGCTTGGCCGGCCAGGGAGAGACCCAGTACTTC
>TRBV5-1|once|-|TRBJ1-6
CASSFNANSPLHF
TGCGCCAGCAGCTTCAATGCTAATTCACCCCTCCACTTT
>TRBV28|-|TRBD1|TRBJ2-7
CASSRTGVPTEQYF
TGTGCCAGCAGCCGAACAGGGGTGCCCACCGAGCAGTACTTC
>TRBV27|-|-|TRBJ2-7
CASSLVSGPSVREQYF
TGTGCCAGCAGTTTAGTTTCCGGGCCAAGCGTACGCGAGCAGTACTTC
>TRBV11-2|-|TRBD2|TRBJ2-7
CASSLEALAGILAGANEQYF
TGTGCCAGCAGCTTAGAGGCACTAGCGGGGATTCTAGCGGGAGCAAACGAGCAGTACTTC
>TRBV28|-|TRBD1|TRBJ2-7
CASSRTGGPLYEQYF
TGTGCCAGCAGCCGGACAGGGGGCCCCCTCTACGAGCAGTACTTC
>TRBV11-2|-|-|TRBJ1-1
CASSLGQQNTEAFF
TGTGCCAGCAGCTTAGGGCAGCAGAACACTGAAGCTTTCTTT
>TRBV5-1|few|-|TRBJ2-5
CASSLVQGGETQYF
TGCGCCAGCAGCTTGGTCCAGGGCGGGGAGACCCAGTACTTC
>TRBV7-4|-|TRBD2|TRBJ2-1
CASQLLIGAGSPSYNEQFF
TGTGCCAGCCAGCTCCTGATCGGAGCGGGAAGCCCCTCCTACAATGAGCAGTTCTTC
>TRBV10-3|-|TRBD1|TRBJ1-2
CAISEKDKTGEILRYGYTF
TGTGCCATCAGTGAGAAAGATAAGACAGGGGAAATTTTACGCTATGGCTACACCTTC
>TRBV7-2|-|TRBD2|TRBJ2-7
CASSLTLAGGYEQYF
TGTGCCAGCAGCCTCACGCTAGCGGGAGGCTACGAGCAGTACTTC
>TRBV7-9|many|-|TRBJ2-7
CASSATQGPYEQYF
TGTGCCAGCAGCGCTACCCAGGGTCCCTACGAGCAGTACTTC
>TRBV7-2|-|TRBD2|TRBJ2-5
CASSFYPSGIETQYF
TGTGCCAGCAGCTTCTATCCTAGCGGGATAGAGACCCAGTACTTC
>TRBV10-3|-|-|TRBJ1-3
CAISVGGGSSGNTIYF
TGTGCCATCAGTGTCGGTGGGGGATCATCTGGAAACACCATATATTTT
>TRBV9|few|-|TRBJ1-1
CASSPGGSANTEAFF
TGTGCCAGCAGCCCCGGGGGATCGGCGAACACTGAAGCTTTCTTT
>TRBV5-5|-|-|TRBJ2-1
CASSRVAGSYNEQFF
TGTGCCAGCAGCCGGGTGGCGGGTTCCTACAATGAGCAGTTCTTC
>TRBV28|few|TRBD2|TRBJ2-3
CASTLGVAGGADTQYF
TGTGCCAGCACCTTAGGGGTAGCGGGAGGGGCAGATACGCAGTATTTT
>TRBV19|-|-|TRBJ2-5
CASSIGATRIQETQYF
TGTGCCAGTAGTATAGGGGCCACCCGAATCCAAGAGACCCAGTACTTC
>TRBV25-1|-|-|TRBJ2-7
CASSDRAPRGRYF
TGTGCCAGCAGTGACAGGGCCCCGAGGGGTCGGTACTTC
>TRBV5-1|-|-|TRBJ1-1
CASSFTYGVGTEAFF
TGCGCCAGCAGCTTTACCTATGGTGTGGGGACTGAAGCTTTCTTT
>TRBV29-1|-|-|TRBJ2-5
CSVKPGSETQYF
TGCAGCGTTAAGCCGGGGTCGGAGACCCAGTACTTC
>TRBV9|-|-|TRBJ1-2
CASSVAGRGDYGYTF
TGTGCCAGCAGCGTAGCAGGGCGAGGGGACTATGGCTACACCTTC
>TRBV28|-|-|TRBJ1-4
CASSLGGGATNEKLFF
TGTGCCAGCAGTTTAGGTGGGGGGGCAACTAATGAAAAACTGTTTTTT
>TRBV11-2|once|TRBD1|TRBJ1-1
CASSSPGQGNTEAFF
TGTGCCAGCAGCTCACCGGGACAGGGGAACACTGAAGCTTTCTTT
>TRBV5-5|once|-|TRBJ1-2
CASSLWAGRWDGYTF
TGTGCCAGCAGCTTGTGGGCGGGGAGGTGGGATGGCTACACCTTC
>TRBV5-6|-|-|TRBJ2-5
CASSLISARGSRSEETQYF
TGTGCCAGCAGCTTAATCTCCGCTCGGGGGTCGCGGTCCGAAGAGACCCAGTACTTC
>TRBV7-9|-|TRBD1|TRBJ2-3
CASSDDKGAYTQYF
TGTGCCAGCAGCGACGACAAGGGGGCATATACGCAGTATTTT
>TRBV5-4|-|TRBD2|TRBJ2-5
CASSPSPTSPQETQYF
TGTGCCAGCAGCCCCTCCCCGACTAGCCCCCAAGAGACCCAGTACTTC
>TRBV6-1|-|-|TRBJ2-2
CASSPGGKGGELFF
TGTGCCAGCAGCCCTGGGGGGAAGGGCGGGGAGCTGTTTTTT
>TRBV7-9|once|-|TRBJ2-2
CASSLASGNTGELFF
TGTGCCAGCAGCTTAGCTAGCGGGAACACCGGGGAGCTGTTTTTT
>TRBV11-2|-|-|TRBJ2-6
CASSSPPGRGYAGANVLTF
TGTGCCAGCAGCTCACCCCCCGGACGGGGATACGCTGGGGCCAACGTCCTGACTTTC
>TRBV4-2|-|-|TRBJ2-1
CASSQELASPPYNEQFF
TGTGCCAGCAGCCAAGAGCTGGCTAGCCCCCCATACAATGAGCAGTTCTTC
>TRBV2|-|TRBD1|TRBJ1-3
CASRTGPGNTIYF
TGTGCCAGCAGGACAGGGCCTGGAAACACCATATATTTT
>TRBV28|once|TRBD1|TRBJ1-1
CASSLGTGNNWPWRTEAFF
TGTGCCAGCAGTTTAGGGACAGGGAATAATTGGCCTTGGCGCACTGAAGCTTTCTTT
>TRBV7-3|-|TRBD2|TRBJ2-1
CASSPRVGLGLHEQFF
TGTGCCAGCAGCCCGAGGGTAGGACTAGGCCTCCATGAGCAGTTCTTC
>TRBV2|many|-|TRBJ1-1
CASSTTGRPEAFF
TGTGCCAGCAGTACTACAGGGCGCCCTGAAGCTTTCTTT
>TRBV10-3|-|-|TRBJ1-5
CAISVGDSNQPQHF
TGTGCCATCAGTGTCGGGGACAGCAATCAGCCCCAGCATTTT
>TRBV28|-|-|TRBJ1-2
CASSLSDNYGYTF
TGTGCCAGCAGTTTATCGGACAACTATGGCTACACCTTC
>TRBV6-6|-|-|TRBJ1-2
CASSYSQVGYTF
TGTGCCAGCAGTTACTCGCAGGTCGGCTACACCTTC
>TRBV6-5|-|TRBD2|TRBJ2-7
CASSYMLAGYYEQYF
TGTGCCAGCAGTTACATGCTAGCGGGGTACTACGAGCAGTACTTC
>TRBV4-2|-|TRBD1|TRBJ1-3
CASSQEGTVSGNTIYF
TGTGCCAGCAGCCAAGAGGGGACAGTCTCTGGAAACACCATATATTTT
>TRBV2|-|TRBD2|TRBJ2-1
CASRTSGEVFF
TGTGCCAGCAGGACTAGCGGAGAGGTGTTCTTC
>TRBV28|-|TRBD1|TRBJ1-1
CASSLRDRGLNTEAFF
TGTGCCAGCAGTTTACGGGACAGGGGCCTGAACACTGAAGCTTTCTTT
>TRBV2|-|TRBD1|TRBJ2-7
CASKGQGWAEQYF
TGTGCCAGCAAAGGACAGGGGTGGGCCGAGCAGTACTTC
>TRBV11-2|-|-|TRBJ1-3
CASSFRGFVRNTIYF
TGTGCCAGCAGCTTCAGAGGTTTTGTTAGAAACACCATATATTTT
>TRBV6-5|-|-|TRBJ1-5
CASSYVDQPQHF
TGTGCCAGCAGTTACGTCGATCAGCCCCAGCATTTT
>TRBV6-4|-|TRBD1|TRBJ2-7
CASSVEGQGIHEQYF
TGTGCCAGCAGTGTGGAGGGACAGGGTATCCACGAGCAGTACTTC
>TRBV6-1|-|-|TRBJ2-1
CASSEASGLSYNEQFF
TGTGCCAGCAGTGAAGCGTCGGGTCTTTCCTACAATGAGCAGTTCTTC
>TRBV5-1|-|TRBD2|TRBJ2-3
CASSFPSGLSTDTQYF
TGCGCCAGCAGCTTCCCTAGCGGGCTAAGCACAGATACGCAGTATTTT
>TRBV5-1|-|TRBD2|TRBJ2-3
CASSLRRGGGTSTDTQYF
TGCGCCAGCAGCTTGAGAAGGGGCGGGGGGACTAGCACAGATACGCAGTATTTT
>TRBV10-1|-|TRBD1|TRBJ2-7
CASSLTGSGSYEQYF
TGCGCCAGCAGTCTGACAGGGTCTGGCTCCTACGAGCAGTACTTC
>TRBV28|once|-|TRBJ2-7
CASSLPRPPLYEQYF
TGTGCCAGCAGTTTACCCCGGCCACCCCTCTACGAGCAGTACTTC
>TRBV12-5|-|TRBD2|TRBJ2-1
CASAASGSYNEQFF
TGTGCTAGTGCCGCTAGCGGATCCTACAATGAGCAGTTCTTC
>TRBV5-1|-|-|TRBJ2-2
CASSPQPNTGELFF
TGCGCCAGCAGCCCCCAACCGAACACCGGGGAGCTGTTTTTT
>TRBV7-3|-|-|TRBJ2-2
CASSLTGLGTGELFF
TGTGCCAGCAGCTTAACGGGCCTGGGCACCGGGGAGCTGTTTTTT
>TRBV18|-|-|TRBJ2-7
CASSPKDGRSYEQYF
TGTGCCAGCTCACCCAAGGACGGGAGATCCTACGAGCAGTACTTC
>TRBV6-6|many|TRBD2|TRBJ2-7
CASSTTSGSRYEQYF
TGTGCCAGTTCAACAACTAGCGGGAGTCGATACGAGCAGTACTTC
>TRBV19|-|-|TRBJ2-7
CASSMKAAYYEQYF
TGTGCCAGTAGTATGAAGGCGGCCTACTACGAGCAGTACTTC